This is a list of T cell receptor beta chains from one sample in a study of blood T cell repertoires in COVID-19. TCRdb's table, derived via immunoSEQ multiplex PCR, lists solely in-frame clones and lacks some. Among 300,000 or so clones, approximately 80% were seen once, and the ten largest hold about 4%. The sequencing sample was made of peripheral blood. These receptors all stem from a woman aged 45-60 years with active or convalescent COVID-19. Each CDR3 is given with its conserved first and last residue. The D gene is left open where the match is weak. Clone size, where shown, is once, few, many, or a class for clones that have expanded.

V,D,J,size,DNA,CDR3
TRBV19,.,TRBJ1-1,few,TGTGCCAGTAGTATGGTCACCCGGGGGGGCCCTGAAGCTTTCTTT,CASSMVTRGGPEAFF
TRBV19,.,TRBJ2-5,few,TGTGCCAGTAGTATTGCCGGGCAAGAGACCCAGTACTTC,CASSIAGQETQYF
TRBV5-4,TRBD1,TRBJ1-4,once,TGTGCCAGCAGCCGGGACAGGGAAGGGGAAAAACTGTTTTTT,CASSRDREGEKLFF
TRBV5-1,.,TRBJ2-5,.,TGCGCCAGCAGCTTGGGGAGTTTCGGGACCCAGTACTTC,CASSLGSFGTQYF
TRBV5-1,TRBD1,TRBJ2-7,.,TGCGCCAGCAGTCGCGGACAGGACTCCTACGAGCAGTACTTC,CASSRGQDSYEQYF
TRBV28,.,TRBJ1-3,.,TGTGCCAGCAGTTTTTTATCTGGAAACACCATATATTTT,CASSFLSGNTIYF
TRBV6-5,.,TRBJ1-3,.,TGTGCCAGCAGCTCGCCTACAGTCTCTGGAAACACCATATATTTT,CASSSPTVSGNTIYF
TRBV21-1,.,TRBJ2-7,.,TGTGCCAGCAGGGGGCAATATATTGTGCGGGATATCGGCAACGAGCAGTACTTC,CASRGQYIVRDIGNEQYF
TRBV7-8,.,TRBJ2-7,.,TGTGCCAGCAGCTCAGGGACCTACGAGCAGTACTTC,CASSSGTYEQYF
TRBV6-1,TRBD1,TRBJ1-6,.,TGTGCCAGCAGTGCAGGACAGGCCGCGTATAATTCACCCCTCCACTTT,CASSAGQAAYNSPLHF
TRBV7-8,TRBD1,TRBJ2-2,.,TGTGCCAGCAGCGGGGGACAGGCCGCCGGGGAGCTGTTTTTT,CASSGGQAAGELFF
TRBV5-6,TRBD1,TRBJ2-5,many,TGTGCCAGCAGCGCCCAGGGGGCCCAAGAGACCCAGTACTTC,CASSAQGAQETQYF
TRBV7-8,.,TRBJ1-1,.,TGTGCCAGCAGCTCTAAAAGGCGGGGGCGGAACACTGAAGCTTTCTTT,CASSSKRRGRNTEAFF
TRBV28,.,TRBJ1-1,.,TGTGCCAGCAGCCACTTATACACTGAAGCTTTCTTT,CASSHLYTEAFF
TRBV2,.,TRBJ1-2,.,TGTGCCAGTAGACAGCCAGCTAACTATGGCTACACCTTC,CASRQPANYGYTF